The following is a TCR beta chain sequence with its context. The entry originates in a study of blood T cell repertoires in COVID-19. Study summary: COVID-19 samples, acute and convalescent, were from the United States, Italy and Spain. PBMCs, B-cell-depleted T cells, or T cells provided the cDNA or gDNA that made up the material.

The CDR3 is 12 amino acids. V lost 3 bases and J lost 7; bases outside the gene matches: 1. Clones were sequenced by immunoSEQ multiplex PCR, and TCRdb holds only the in-frame ones, with some missing. The sample carries 400,000 or so clones, approximately 86% recorded once. This TCR was sampled from a woman in her thirties or forties with acute COVID-19. What was sequenced was PBMCs or T cells enriched from blood (not recorded which). The chain combines TRBV12-3 or TRBV12-4 with TRBJ1-2; 8 bases align to TRBD1. The CDR3 reads CASSLDRVGYTF. DNA of the CDR3: TGTGCCAGCAGTTTGGACAGGGTTGGCTACACCTTC.